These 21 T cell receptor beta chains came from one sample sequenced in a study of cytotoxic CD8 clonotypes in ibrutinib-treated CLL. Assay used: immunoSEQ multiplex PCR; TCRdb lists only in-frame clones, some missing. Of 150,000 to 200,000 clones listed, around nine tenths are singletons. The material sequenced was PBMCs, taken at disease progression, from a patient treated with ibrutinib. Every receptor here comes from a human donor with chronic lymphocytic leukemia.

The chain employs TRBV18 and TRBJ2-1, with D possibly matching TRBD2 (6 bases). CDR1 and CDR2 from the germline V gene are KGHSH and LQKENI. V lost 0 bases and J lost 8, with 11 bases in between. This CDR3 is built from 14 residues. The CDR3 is CASSPPGERDEQFF. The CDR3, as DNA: TGTGCCAGCTCACCACCGGGAGAGCGGGATGAGCAGTTCTTC.

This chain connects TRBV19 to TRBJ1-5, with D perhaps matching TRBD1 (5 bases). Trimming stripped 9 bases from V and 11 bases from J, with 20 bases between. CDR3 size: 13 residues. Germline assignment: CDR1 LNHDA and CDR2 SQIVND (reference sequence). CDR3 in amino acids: CASGGQGVVSQHF. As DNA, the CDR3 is TGTGCCAGCGGCGGACAAGGGGTCGTGTCCCAGCATTTT.

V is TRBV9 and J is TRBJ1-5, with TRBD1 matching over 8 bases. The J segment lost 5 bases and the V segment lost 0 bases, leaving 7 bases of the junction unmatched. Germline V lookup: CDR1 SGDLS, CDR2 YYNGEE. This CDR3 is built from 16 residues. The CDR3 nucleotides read TGTGCCAGCAGCGTAGGACCAGACAGGGGTGATCAGCCCCAGCATTTT. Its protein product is CASSVGPDRGDQPQHF.

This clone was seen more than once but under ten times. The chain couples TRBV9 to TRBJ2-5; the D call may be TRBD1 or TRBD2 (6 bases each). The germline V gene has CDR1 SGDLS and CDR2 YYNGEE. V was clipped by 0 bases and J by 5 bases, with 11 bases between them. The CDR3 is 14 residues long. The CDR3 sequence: CASSVGGGLETQYF. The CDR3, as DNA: TGTGCCAGCAGCGTAGGAGGGGGACTGGAGACCCAGTACTTC.

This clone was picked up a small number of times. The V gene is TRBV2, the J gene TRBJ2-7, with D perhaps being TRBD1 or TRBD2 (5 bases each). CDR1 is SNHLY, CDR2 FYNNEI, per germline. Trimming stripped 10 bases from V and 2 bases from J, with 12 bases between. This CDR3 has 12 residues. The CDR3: CAIRDRAYEQYF. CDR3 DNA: TGTGCCATCCGGGACCGTGCCTACGAGCAGTACTTC.

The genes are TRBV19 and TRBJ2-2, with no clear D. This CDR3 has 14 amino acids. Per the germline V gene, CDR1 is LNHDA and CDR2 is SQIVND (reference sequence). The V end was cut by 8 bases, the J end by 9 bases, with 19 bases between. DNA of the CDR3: TGTGCCAGTCAACTCGACAAAACACCAAGGGAGCTGTTTTTT. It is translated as CASQLDKTPRELFF.

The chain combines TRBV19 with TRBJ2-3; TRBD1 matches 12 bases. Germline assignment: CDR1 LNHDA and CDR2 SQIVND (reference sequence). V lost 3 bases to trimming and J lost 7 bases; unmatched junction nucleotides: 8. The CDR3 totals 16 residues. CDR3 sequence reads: CASSINSGQGANTQYF. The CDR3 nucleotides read TGTGCCAGTAGTATTAACTCGGGACAGGGGGCAAATACGCAGTATTTT.

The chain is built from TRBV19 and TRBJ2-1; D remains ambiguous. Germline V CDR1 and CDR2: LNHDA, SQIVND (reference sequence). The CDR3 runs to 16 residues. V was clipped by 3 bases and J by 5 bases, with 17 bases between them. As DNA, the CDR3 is TGTGCCAGTAGTATTTTTAATCGGGTGAGGCACAATGAGCAGTTCTTC. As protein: CASSIFNRVRHNEQFF.

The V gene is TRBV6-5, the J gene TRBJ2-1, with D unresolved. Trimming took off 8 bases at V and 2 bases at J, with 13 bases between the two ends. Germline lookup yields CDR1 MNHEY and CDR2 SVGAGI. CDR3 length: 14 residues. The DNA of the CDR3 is TGTGCCAGCTCCTCCCGAGGAACCTACAATGAGCAGTTCTTC. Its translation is CASSSRGTYNEQFF.

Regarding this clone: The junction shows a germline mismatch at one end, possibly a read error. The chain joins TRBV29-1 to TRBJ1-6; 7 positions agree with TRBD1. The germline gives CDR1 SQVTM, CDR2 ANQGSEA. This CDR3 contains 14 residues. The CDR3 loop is CSVKDRENNSPLHF. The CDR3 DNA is TGCAGCGTTAAAGACAGGGAAAATAATTCACCCCTCCACTTT.

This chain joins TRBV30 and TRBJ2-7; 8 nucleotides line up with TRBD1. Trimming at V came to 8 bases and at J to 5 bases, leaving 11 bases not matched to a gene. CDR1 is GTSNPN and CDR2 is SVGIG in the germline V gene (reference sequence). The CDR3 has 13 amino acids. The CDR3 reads CAGAAGGIDEQYF. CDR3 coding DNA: TGTGCCGGGGCGGCAGGGGGCATCGACGAGCAGTACTTC. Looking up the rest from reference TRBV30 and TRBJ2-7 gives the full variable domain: SQTIHQWPATLVQPVGSPLSLECTVEGTSNPNLYWYRQAAGRGLQLLFYSVGIGQISSEVPQNLSASRPQDRQFILSSKKLLLSDSGFYLCAGAAGGIDEQYFGPGTRLTVT.

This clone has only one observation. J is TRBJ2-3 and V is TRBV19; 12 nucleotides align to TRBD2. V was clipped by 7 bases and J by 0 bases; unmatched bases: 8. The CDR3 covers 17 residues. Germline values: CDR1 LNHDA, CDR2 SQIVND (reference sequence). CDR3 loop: CASNFASGRVSTDTQYF. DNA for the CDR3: TGTGCCAGTAATTTCGCTAGCGGGAGGGTTAGCACAGATACGCAGTATTTT.

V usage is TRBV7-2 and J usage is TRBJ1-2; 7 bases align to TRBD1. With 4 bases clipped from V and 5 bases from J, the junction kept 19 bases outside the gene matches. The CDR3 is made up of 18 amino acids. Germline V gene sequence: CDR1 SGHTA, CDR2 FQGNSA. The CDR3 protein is CASSSRGGNLKSGYGYTF. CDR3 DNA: TGTGCCAGCAGCTCCAGGGGGGGCAACCTGAAGTCGGGTTATGGCTACACCTTC.

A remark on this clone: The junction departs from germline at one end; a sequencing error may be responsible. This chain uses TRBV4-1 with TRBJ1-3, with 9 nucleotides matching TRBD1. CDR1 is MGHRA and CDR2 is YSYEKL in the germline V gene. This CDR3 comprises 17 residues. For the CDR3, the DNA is TGCGCCAGCAGCCAAGATCGGGGGACAGGGTTTGGAGACACCATATATTTT. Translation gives CASSQDRGTGFGDTIYF.

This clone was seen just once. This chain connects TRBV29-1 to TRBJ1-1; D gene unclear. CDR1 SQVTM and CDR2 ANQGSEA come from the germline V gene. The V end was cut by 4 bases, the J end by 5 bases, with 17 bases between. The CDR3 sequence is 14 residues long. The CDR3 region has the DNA TGCAGCGTTGGGGCCCGCCCAAAAGGGACTGAAGCTTTCTTT. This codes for CSVGARPKGTEAFF. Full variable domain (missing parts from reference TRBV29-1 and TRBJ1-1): SAVISQKPSRDICQRGTSLTIQCQVDSQVTMMFWYRQQPGQSLTLIATANQGSEATYESGFVIDKFPISRPNLTFSTLTVSNMSPEDSSIYLCSVGARPKGTEAFFGQGTRLTVV.

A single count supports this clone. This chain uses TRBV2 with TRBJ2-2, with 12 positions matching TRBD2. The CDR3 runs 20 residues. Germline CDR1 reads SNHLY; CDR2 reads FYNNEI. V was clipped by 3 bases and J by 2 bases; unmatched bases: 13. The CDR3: CASSDPGQGGLAGNTGELFF. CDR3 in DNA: TGTGCCAGCAGTGACCCTGGACAGGGTGGACTAGCGGGAAACACCGGGGAGCTGTTTTTT.

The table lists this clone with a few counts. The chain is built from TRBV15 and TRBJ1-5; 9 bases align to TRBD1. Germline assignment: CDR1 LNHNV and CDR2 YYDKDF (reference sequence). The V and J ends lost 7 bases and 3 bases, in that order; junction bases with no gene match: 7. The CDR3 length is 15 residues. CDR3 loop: CATTPGQGLNQPQHF. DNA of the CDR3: TGTGCCACCACCCCGGGACAGGGCCTCAATCAGCCCCAGCATTTT.

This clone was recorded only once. This CDR3 is CASSQDDRRVPYNEQFF. CDR3 nucleotides: TGTGCCAGCAGCCAAGATGACAGGCGGGTCCCCTACAATGAGCAGTTCTTC. V and J are TRBV4-2 and TRBJ2-1; D is possibly TRBD1 (6 bases). Per the germline V gene, CDR1 is LGHNA and CDR2 is YNFKEQ. This CDR3 is 17 amino acids long. With 0 bases removed from V and 2 bases from J, the gap between germline ends came to 14 bases.

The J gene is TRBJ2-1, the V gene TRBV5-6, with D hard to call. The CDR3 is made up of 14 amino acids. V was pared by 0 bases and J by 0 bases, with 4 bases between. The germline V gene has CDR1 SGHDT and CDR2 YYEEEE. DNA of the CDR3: TGTGCCAGCAGCTTGGTCCTCTCCTACAATGAGCAGTTCTTC. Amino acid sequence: CASSLVLSYNEQFF.

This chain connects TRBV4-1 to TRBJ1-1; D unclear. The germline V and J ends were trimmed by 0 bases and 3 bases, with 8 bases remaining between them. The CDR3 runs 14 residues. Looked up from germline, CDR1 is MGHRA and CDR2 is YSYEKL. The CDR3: CASSQDPEDTEAFF. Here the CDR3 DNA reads TGCGCCAGCAGCCAAGACCCTGAAGACACTGAAGCTTTCTTT.

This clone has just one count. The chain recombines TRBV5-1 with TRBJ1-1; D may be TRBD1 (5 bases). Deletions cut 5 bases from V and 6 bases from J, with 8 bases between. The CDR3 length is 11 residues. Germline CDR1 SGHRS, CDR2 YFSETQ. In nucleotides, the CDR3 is TGCGCCAGCAGACAGGAGGCTGAAGCTTTCTTT. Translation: CASRQEAEAFF.